What follows are 6 T cell receptor beta chains derived from one specimen sequenced in a study of T-cell memory formation after mild COVID-19. Each CDR3 protein gets one entry after TCRdb re-called the 5' RACE reads with MiXCR. The table shows roughly 450,000 distinct CDR3 sequences, with more than 15% occurring only once. The specimen was PBMCs or a T cell subset sorted from them (not recorded which). All receptors come from a man aged 18 to 29 who had mild COVID-19 (a few samples of this study predate the infection). Cell type and time point are not known.

The table lists this clonotype with a few counts. This chain connects TRBV6-2 or TRBV6-3 to TRBJ1-5; no clear D. Trimming took off 6 bases at V and 1 base at J, with 16 bases between the two ends. The CDR3 length is 16 residues. CDR1 is MNHEY and CDR2 is SVGEGT in the germline V gene. Written as DNA, the CDR3 is TGTGCCAGCAGCCACGGGCTGCCGGGAAGCAATCAGCCCCAGCATTTT. Translating it yields CASSHGLPGSNQPQHF.

The J gene is TRBJ1-6, the V gene TRBV28, with D uncertain. Trimming removed 6 bases at V and 0 bases at J, with 6 bases between. The CDR3 sequence is 14 residues long. CDR1 is MDHEN and CDR2 is SYDVKM in the germline V gene. CDR3 region: CASRDPSYNSPLHF. The CDR3 DNA is TGTGCCAGCAGGGACCCCTCCTATAATTCACCCCTCCACTTT.

V and J are TRBV24-1 and TRBJ2-4; D is possibly TRBD1 or TRBD2 (5 bases each). Germline values: CDR1 KGHDR, CDR2 SFDVKD. The CDR3 consists of 12 residues. With 6 bases removed from V and 11 bases from J, the gap between germline ends came to 13 bases. The CDR3 protein is CATSLRGRFQYF. The CDR3 region has the DNA TGTGCCACCAGTCTAAGGGGACGCTTTCAGTACTTC.

This clonotype was found a few times. This chain links TRBV24-1 with TRBJ2-3; D perhaps matches TRBD2 (5 bases). The germline gives CDR1 KGHDR, CDR2 SFDVKD. This CDR3 contains 15 residues. V shed 4 bases and J shed 4 bases, with 14 bases lying between them. The CDR3 protein is CATSEWESRPDTQYF. The CDR3 DNA follows: TGTGCCACCAGTGAATGGGAGAGCCGACCAGATACGCAGTATTTT.

This clonotype was detected a few times. V usage is TRBV4-2 and J usage is TRBJ2-3, with TRBD2 identical over 7 bases. Trimming at V came to 4 bases and at J to 1 base, leaving 5 bases not matched to a gene. The CDR3 runs 15 residues. The germline V gene encodes CDR1 LGHNA and CDR2 YNFKEQ. As DNA, the CDR3 is TGTGCCAGCAGCCGCCAGCGGGGAGGCACAGATACGCAGTATTTT. Translation: CASSRQRGGTDTQYF.

This clonotype was seen a few times. The V call is TRBV7-9, the J call TRBJ2-7; TRBD1 aligns across 10 bases. The germline V gene encodes CDR1 SEHNR and CDR2 FQNEAQ (reference sequence). This CDR3 spans 15 amino acids. J lost 5 bases, V lost 5 bases, and 9 bases had no gene match. The CDR3 DNA is TGTGCCAGCAGCCATCCGGGACAGGGGTTCCACGAGCAGTACTTC. Residues: CASSHPGQGFHEQYF.